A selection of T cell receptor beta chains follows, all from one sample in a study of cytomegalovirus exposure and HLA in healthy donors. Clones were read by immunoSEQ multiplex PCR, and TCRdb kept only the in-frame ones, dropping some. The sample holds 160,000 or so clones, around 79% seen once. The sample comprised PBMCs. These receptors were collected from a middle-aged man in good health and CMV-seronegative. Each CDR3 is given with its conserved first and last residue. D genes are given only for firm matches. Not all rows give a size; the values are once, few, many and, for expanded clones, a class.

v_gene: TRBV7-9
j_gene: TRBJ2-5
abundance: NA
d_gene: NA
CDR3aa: CASSSIAETEETQYF
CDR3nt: TGTGCCAGCAGCTCCATAGCGGAAACCGAAGAGACCCAGTACTTC

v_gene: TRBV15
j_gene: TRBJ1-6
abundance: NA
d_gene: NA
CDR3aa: CATSRDSRLSGYNSPLHF
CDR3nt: TGTGCCACCAGCAGAGATTCTAGGCTTTCTGGATATAATTCACCCCTCCACTTT

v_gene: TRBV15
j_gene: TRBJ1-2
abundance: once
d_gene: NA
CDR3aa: CATSRDPFEGVDYGYTF
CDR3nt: TGTGCCACCAGCAGAGATCCTTTTGAGGGGGTAGACTATGGCTACACCTTC

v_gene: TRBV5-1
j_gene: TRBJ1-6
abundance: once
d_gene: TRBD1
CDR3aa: CASSLGGQGSSPLHF
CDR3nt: TGCGCCAGCAGCTTGGGGGGACAGGGGAGTTCACCCCTCCACTTT

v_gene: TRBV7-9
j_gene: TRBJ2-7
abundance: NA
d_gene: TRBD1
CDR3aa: CSSSLVPGQGNEQYF
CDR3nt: TGTTCCAGCAGCTTAGTTCCGGGACAGGGTAACGAGCAGTACTTC

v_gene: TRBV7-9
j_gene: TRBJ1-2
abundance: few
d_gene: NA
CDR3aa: CASSSGVFSGYTF
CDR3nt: TGTGCCAGCAGCTCGGGGGTTTTCAGTGGCTACACCTTC

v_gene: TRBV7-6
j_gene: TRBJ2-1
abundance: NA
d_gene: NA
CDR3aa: CASSFAPGGDEQFF
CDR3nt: TGTGCCAGCAGCTTTGCCCCGGGGGGCGATGAGCAGTTCTTC

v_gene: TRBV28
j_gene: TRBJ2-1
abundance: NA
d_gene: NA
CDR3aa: CASSLNRAGAQRDEQFF
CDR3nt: TGTGCCAGCAGTTTAAACAGGGCGGGGGCCCAACGCGATGAGCAGTTCTTC

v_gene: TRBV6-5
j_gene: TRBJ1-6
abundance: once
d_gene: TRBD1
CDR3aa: CASSWDSPTNNSPLHF
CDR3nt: TGTGCCAGCAGTTGGGACAGCCCCACGAATAATTCACCCCTCCACTTT

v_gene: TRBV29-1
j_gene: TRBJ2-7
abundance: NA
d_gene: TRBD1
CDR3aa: CSVDYTGARSEQYF
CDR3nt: TGCAGCGTCGATTACACAGGGGCCCGTAGCGAGCAGTACTTC

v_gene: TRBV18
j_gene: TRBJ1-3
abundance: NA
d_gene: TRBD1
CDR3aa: CASSPLGQKSSGNTIYF
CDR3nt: TGTGCCAGCTCACCACTGGGACAGAAGAGCTCTGGAAACACCATATATTTT

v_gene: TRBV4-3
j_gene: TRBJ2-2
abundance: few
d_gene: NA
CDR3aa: CASSRSVDAGELFF
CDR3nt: TGCGCCAGCAGCAGAAGCGTCGACGCCGGGGAGCTGTTTTTT

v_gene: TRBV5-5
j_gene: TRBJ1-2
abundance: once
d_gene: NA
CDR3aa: CASSVTESYGYTF
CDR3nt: TGTGCCAGCAGCGTAACAGAGAGCTATGGCTACACCTTC

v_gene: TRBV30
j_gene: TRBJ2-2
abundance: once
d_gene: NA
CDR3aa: CAWGGGRTGELFF
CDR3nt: TGTGCCTGGGGGGGCGGTCGTACCGGGGAGCTGTTTTTT

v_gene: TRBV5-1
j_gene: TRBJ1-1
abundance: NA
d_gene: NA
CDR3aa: CASSLRGNTEAFF
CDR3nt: TGCGCCAGCAGCTTGCGCGGGAACACTGAAGCTTTCTTT

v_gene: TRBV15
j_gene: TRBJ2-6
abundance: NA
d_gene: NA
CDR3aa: CATSRNPRASGANVLTF
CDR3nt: TGTGCCACCAGCAGGAACCCCAGGGCATCTGGGGCCAACGTCCTGACTTTC